A selection of T cell receptor beta chains follows, all from one sample in a study of Ad26.COV2.S vaccination and SARS-CoV-2 variants. Sequencing was performed with immunoSEQ multiplex PCR; in TCRdb, only in-frame clones are kept and a portion is missing. Of about 400,000 clones listed, over 75% are singletons. Sequenced here: peripheral blood, sampled in a trial of Ad26.COV2.S vaccine versus placebo. These receptors all come from a person aged 18-60 years who received the Ad26.COV2.S COVID-19 vaccine or a placebo. Both conserved end residues are part of each CDR3. D genes are given only for firm matches. Rows may omit the clone size; those that give it use once, few, many or a size class.

cdr3_nt cdr3_aa clone_size j_call v_call d_call cdr3_length
TGTGCCAGCAGCCCGGGGACTAGCGGGAGTTGGACAGATACGCAGTATTTT CASSPGTSGSWTDTQYF . TRBJ2-3 TRBV9 TRBD2 17
TGTGCCAGCAGTTCCTCTCCACGGCCCGATTTGCCCCAGCATTTT CASSSSPRPDLPQHF . TRBJ1-5 TRBV28 . 15
TGTGCCAGTAGTATACGGGCAGGGAACTACGAGCAGTACTTC CASSIRAGNYEQYF . TRBJ2-7 TRBV19 . 14
TGTGCCAGCAGTTACTACCCAGGGATGGCCTACGAGCAGTACTTC CASSYYPGMAYEQYF . TRBJ2-7 TRBV6-5 . 15
TGTGCCAGCAGCCAAGCCGGCACAGTGGAGACCCAGTACTTC CASSQAGTVETQYF . TRBJ2-5 TRBV3-1/TRBV3-2 . 14
TGTGCCAGCAGCCCCTTAGCGGGAGAAGGAGAGCAGTACTTC CASSPLAGEGEQYF once TRBJ2-7 TRBV11-2 TRBD2 14
TGTGCCAGCAGCCCTAACGGGCTCCGGAACAATGAGCAGTTCTTC CASSPNGLRNNEQFF . TRBJ2-1 TRBV2 . 15
TGTGCCAGCAGTTCCGGACAGGGTAGGGCCTACGAGCAGTACTTC CASSSGQGRAYEQYF . TRBJ2-7 TRBV27 TRBD1 15
TGTGCCAGCAGTTACTCCCCGGGACAGACCGTATATGGCTACACCTTC CASSYSPGQTVYGYTF . TRBJ1-2 TRBV6-5 TRBD1 16
TGTGCCAGCAGCCTGGAAAGGGAGCCTTGGAAGGACAATGAGCAGTTCTTC CASSLEREPWKDNEQFF . TRBJ2-1 TRBV9 . 17
TGTGCCAGCAGCTCCCATTCTGCGGGGGCCGAGACCCAGTACTTC CASSSHSAGAETQYF once TRBJ2-5 TRBV11-3 . 15
TGTGCCAGCAGACTTACCGGGACTAGCTCTCGGGAGCAGTTCTTC CASRLTGTSSREQFF . TRBJ2-1 TRBV28 TRBD2 15
TGTGCCAGCAGTTCCCTAGAAAAACTGTTTTTT CASSSLEKLFF . TRBJ1-4 TRBV6-5 . 11
TGTGCCAGCAGCGTGCAGGGAAACACTGAAGCTTTCTTT CASSVQGNTEAFF . TRBJ1-1 TRBV9 . 13
TGTGCCAGCAGTGAAGACAGGGTGTACAATGAGCAGTTCTTC CASSEDRVYNEQFF . TRBJ2-1 TRBV6-1 . 14
TGTGCCAGCAGCTTAGGGACCCCTGGTCTGGAGACCCAGTACTTC CASSLGTPGLETQYF . TRBJ2-5 TRBV11-1 . 15
TGTGCCAGCAGTGAAGCAGGTCACACAGATACGCAGTATTTT CASSEAGHTDTQYF . TRBJ2-3 TRBV25-1 . 14
TGTGCCAGTAGTATAGATCCCCTCGCCGGGCAGTACTTC CASSIDPLAGQYF . TRBJ2-7 TRBV19 . 13
TGTGCCAGCAGTTTTCTCCGGGGGCGCGTCACCGGGGAGCTGTTTTTT CASSFLRGRVTGELFF . TRBJ2-2 TRBV28 . 16
TGTGCCAGCAGCCCGCCCCGGGGCGGAACCTACGAGCAGTACTTC CASSPPRGGTYEQYF . TRBJ2-7 TRBV5-6 . 15
TGTGCCAGCAGCCAAGAAGGGGGTAACTATGGCTACACCTTC CASSQEGGNYGYTF . TRBJ1-2 TRBV4-2 . 14
TGCGCCAGCAGCGTTAGCGGGAGAGCGAACATTCAGTACTTC CASSVSGRANIQYF . TRBJ2-4 TRBV5-1 TRBD2 14
TGTGCCTGGAGGCCTAGCGTCGTTCCAGATACGCAGTATTTT CAWRPSVVPDTQYF . TRBJ2-3 TRBV30 . 14
TGTGCCAGCAGGGGACAGGGCGGCAATCAGCCCCAGCATTTT CASRGQGGNQPQHF . TRBJ1-5 TRBV6-5 TRBD1 14
TGCGCCAGCAGCCAAGATAGAGGGGGTAGGCTGTTTTTT CASSQDRGGRLFF . TRBJ1-4 TRBV4-3 . 13
TGTGCCAGCAGTTTTCCAGCAGGGGCTGGAAACACCATATATTTT CASSFPAGAGNTIYF . TRBJ1-3 TRBV28 . 15
TGCGCCAGCAGCAGTAGCGGACAGGGGATGGCTGAAGCTTTCTTT CASSSSGQGMAEAFF . TRBJ1-1 TRBV5-1 TRBD1 15
TGTGCCAGCAGCCAAGGGCTAGCGGGAGTAAATGAGCAGTTCTTC CASSQGLAGVNEQFF . TRBJ2-1 TRBV3-1/TRBV3-2 TRBD2 15
TGTGCCAGCAGTTTATGGGGTAGCGGGGTAGCTAATGAGCAGTTCTTC CASSLWGSGVANEQFF . TRBJ2-1 TRBV28 TRBD2 16
TGTGCCAGCAGACAGGGTTCTGTGAACACTGAAGCTTTCTTT CASRQGSVNTEAFF . TRBJ1-1 TRBV5-5 . 14
TGTGCCAGCAGTTACGGCCGATCCTCTGGAAACACCATATATTTT CASSYGRSSGNTIYF . TRBJ1-3 TRBV6-5 . 15
TGTGCCAGCAGCTTTAGGTCCGGGAGTTCAGATACGCAGTATTTT CASSFRSGSSDTQYF . TRBJ2-3 TRBV11-3 . 15
TGTGCCAGCAGTTTAATTAGGGACACACCGAGCAATCAGCCCCAGCATTTT CASSLIRDTPSNQPQHF . TRBJ1-5 TRBV27 . 17
TGTGCCAGCAGCTTGGTCGACAGGGCCTATGGCTACACCTTC CASSLVDRAYGYTF . TRBJ1-2 TRBV5-8 TRBD1 14
TGTGCCAGCATTCCGAGGAGCTCCTATAATTCACCCCTCCACTTT CASIPRSSYNSPLHF . TRBJ1-6 TRBV2 . 15
TGCGCCAGCAGTCTCGGAGGCCGGGGACGGGACAGGGGCCGTGAAGCTTTCTTT CASSLGGRGRDRGREAFF . TRBJ1-1 TRBV4-1 TRBD1 18
TGCGCCAGCAGCTTTGGGAGACAGGGACGGAACACTGAAGCTTTCTTT CASSFGRQGRNTEAFF . TRBJ1-1 TRBV5-1 TRBD1 16
TGTGCCAGTAGTAGGACAGGGTTGGTCAACACCGGGGAGCTGTTTTTT CASSRTGLVNTGELFF . TRBJ2-2 TRBV19 TRBD1 16
TGTGCCAGCAGCCAAGCTAGCGGGGGGTCCTACAATGAGCAGTTCTTC CASSQASGGSYNEQFF once TRBJ2-1 TRBV3-1/TRBV3-2 TRBD2 16
TGTGCCAGCAGTTACACCGGGACTAGCGTATACAATGAGCAGTTCTTC CASSYTGTSVYNEQFF . TRBJ2-1 TRBV6-5 TRBD2 16
TGTGCCATCAGTGAAGGGGGCACAGATACGCAGTATTTT CAISEGGTDTQYF . TRBJ2-3 TRBV10-3 . 13
TGTGCCAGCAGCTTAGCGGGAGTCTACAATGAGCAGTTCTTC CASSLAGVYNEQFF . TRBJ2-1 TRBV7-8 . 14